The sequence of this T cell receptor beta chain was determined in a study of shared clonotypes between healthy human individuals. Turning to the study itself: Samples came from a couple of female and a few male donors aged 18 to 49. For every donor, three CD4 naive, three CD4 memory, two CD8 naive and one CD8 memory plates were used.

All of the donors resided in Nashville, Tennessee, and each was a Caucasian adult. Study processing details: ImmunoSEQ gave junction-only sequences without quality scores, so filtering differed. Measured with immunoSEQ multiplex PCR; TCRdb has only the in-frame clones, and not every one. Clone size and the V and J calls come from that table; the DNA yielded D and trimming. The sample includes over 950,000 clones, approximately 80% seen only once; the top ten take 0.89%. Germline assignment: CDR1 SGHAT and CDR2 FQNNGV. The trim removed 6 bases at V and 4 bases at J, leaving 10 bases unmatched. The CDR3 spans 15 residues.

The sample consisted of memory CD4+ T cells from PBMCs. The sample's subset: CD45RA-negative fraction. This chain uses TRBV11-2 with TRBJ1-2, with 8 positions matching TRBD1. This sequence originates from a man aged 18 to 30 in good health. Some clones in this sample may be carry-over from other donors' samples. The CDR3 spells CASSQDRALFYGYTF. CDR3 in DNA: TGTGCCAGCAGTCAGGACAGGGCCCTTTTCTATGGCTACACCTTC.